This T cell receptor (beta chain) was captured in a study of blood T cells in healthy people across ages (dated by TCRdb to the mid-2010s). About the investigation overall: Template switching captured roughly one uniquely barcoded TCR beta cDNA molecule per two T cells in model experiments. Age-related changes in TCR beta repertoire diversity were measured in the study by deep sequencing normalized with unique cDNA molecular identifiers. The donors were split into four age groups: young (average 16 years), middle-aged (around 37), aged (roughly 60) and long-lived (roughly 80). To avoid experimental bias, donors of different ages were distributed randomly across sequencing lanes. The study analyzed two additional independent replicas of 1 million unique cDNA reads from the same blood draw for two donors, one aged 18 to 30 and one aged 80 or older. Broad study findings and their caveats: The percentage of naive T cells measured by flow cytometry correlated strongly with observed TCR beta diversity. Estimates of total diversity from one million sequenced T cells were regarded as lower bounds and underestimates. Bulk unsorted PBMC profiling prevented conclusive comparison of naive and antigen-experienced compartments. As age increased, observed TCR beta diversity per million T cells dropped in a roughly linear way, and a significant reduction was already evident by age 40. Compared with the aged group, the long-lived group had more naive CD4+ T cells, fewer expanded clones and increased TCR diversity, a pattern suggesting age selection. Because donor CMV infection status was unknown, age-related changes in expanded clonotypes were potentially confounded.

Libraries were built with 5' RACE. Sequencing was carried out with an Illumina HiSeq 2500. A second PCR of roughly 7 to 11 cycles was run with a J-beta primer mix and a sample-barcoded 5' primer. A template-switch 5' adaptor carrying 12 random nucleotides introduced a unique molecular identifier onto each TCR beta cDNA molecule. Each sample yielded at least 3 million CDR3-containing paired-end reads. All of the RNA was converted into first-strand cDNA using the Mint cDNA synthesis kit, with a TRBC-specific oligonucleotide serving as the primer. Following uracil-DNA glycosylase treatment, all cDNA underwent a first 18-cycle PCR with the universal primers M1SS and BC2_uni_R. The authors processed their data as follows. Normalization of each sample was performed by random selection of 1 million high-quality reads, each carrying a distinct molecular identifier. Reads with shared molecular identifiers were discarded instead of being binned into consensus sequences. MiTCR, with a Q25 quality threshold and the strictest error-elimination algorithm, was used for CDR3 identification, clonotype clustering and error correction. A nonparametric unseen species model with Euler transformation was used to estimate lower-bound total TCR beta diversity. The public sequencing data were trimmed at Q25 with fastp and processed into clonotypes with MiXCR by TCRdb, which kept only in-frame beta chains. Every distinct CDR3 protein forms one entry, paired with its most common genes and DNA. The V and J calls were determined by TCRdb, not by the authors. Within this sample are some 1.1 million distinct CDR3 sequences, with more than 30% of them counted one time only. The biggest ten clones account for roughly 14% of the sample.

Regarding this clonotype: Its antigen is unknown. It has no much larger one-base neighbor in the sample; base qualities were not kept.

Systemically healthy Caucasian individuals from Russia, some 40 in total and aged roughly 6 to 95 years, were included as donors. Around 10 milliliters of peripheral blood were drawn from each donor into EDTA-treated Vacutainer tubes. Ficoll-Paque density-gradient centrifugation was used to isolate PBMCs, with at least 7 million per sample. Trizol reagent was used to extract total RNA from PBMCs, with at least 5.5 micrograms per sample. Naive CD45RAhigh/CD27high T cell percentages were measured by flow cytometry on a PBMC aliquot from every donor. V and J lose 0 bases and 0 bases, and a span of 15 bases separates them. According to the germline V gene, CDR1 reads SGHRS and CDR2 reads YFSETQ. The CDR3 runs 17 residues from the cysteine to the phenylalanine. Solely the CDR3 DNA is kept, with 51 bases framed from the first base.

The sequence was obtained from a man younger than 35 in good health. The chain employs TRBV5-1 and TRBJ1-2; matching of 5 bases hints at TRBD1 as the D gene. The sequenced material came from blood. The DNA reads as follows: TGCGCCAGCAGCTTGGAAGGGGTTGACGAATCTAACTATGGCTACACCTTC. This gives the protein CASSLEGVDESNYGYTF.